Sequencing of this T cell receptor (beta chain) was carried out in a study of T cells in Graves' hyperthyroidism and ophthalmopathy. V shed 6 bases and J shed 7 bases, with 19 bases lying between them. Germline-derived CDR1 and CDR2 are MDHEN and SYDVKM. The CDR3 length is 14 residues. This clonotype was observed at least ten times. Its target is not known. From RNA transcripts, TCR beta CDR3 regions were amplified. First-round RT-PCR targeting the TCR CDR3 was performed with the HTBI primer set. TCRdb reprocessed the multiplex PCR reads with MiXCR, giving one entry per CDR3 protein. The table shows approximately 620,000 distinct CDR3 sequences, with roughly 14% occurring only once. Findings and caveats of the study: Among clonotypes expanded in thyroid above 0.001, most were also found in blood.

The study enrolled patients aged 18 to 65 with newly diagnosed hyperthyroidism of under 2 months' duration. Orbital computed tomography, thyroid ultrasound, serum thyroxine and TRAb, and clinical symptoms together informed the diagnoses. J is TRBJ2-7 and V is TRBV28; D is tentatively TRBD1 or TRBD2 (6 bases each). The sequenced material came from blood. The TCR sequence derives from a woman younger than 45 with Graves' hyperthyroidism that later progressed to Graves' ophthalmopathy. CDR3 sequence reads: CASRSHSGAGEQYF. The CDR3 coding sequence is TGTGCCAGCAGGTCCCACTCGGGGGCGGGGGAGCAGTACTTC.